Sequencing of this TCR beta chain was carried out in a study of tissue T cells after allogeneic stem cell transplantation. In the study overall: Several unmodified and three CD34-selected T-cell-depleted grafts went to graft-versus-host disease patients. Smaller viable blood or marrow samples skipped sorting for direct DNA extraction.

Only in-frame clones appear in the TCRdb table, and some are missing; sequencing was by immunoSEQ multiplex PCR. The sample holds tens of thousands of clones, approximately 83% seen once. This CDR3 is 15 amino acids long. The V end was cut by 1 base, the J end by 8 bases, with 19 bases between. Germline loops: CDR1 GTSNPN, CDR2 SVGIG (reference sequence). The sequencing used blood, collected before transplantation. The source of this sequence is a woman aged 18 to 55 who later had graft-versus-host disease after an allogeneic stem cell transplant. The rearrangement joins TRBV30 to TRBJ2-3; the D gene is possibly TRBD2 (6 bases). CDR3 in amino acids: CAWSGPSARSGTQYF. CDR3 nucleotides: TGTGCCTGGAGTGGGCCTAGCGCCCGATCGGGTACGCAGTATTTT.